These T cell receptor beta chains were read from a single sample in a study of TIL therapy for anti-PD-1-resistant metastatic lung cancer. TCRdb keeps only in-frame clones here, not all; method: immunoSEQ multiplex PCR. The table includes approximately 45,000 clones, around 80% detected once. This sample comprised blood, obtained at baseline. Source of these receptors: a man between 65 and 80 years old with non-small cell lung cancer. CDR3s include the opening cysteine and the closing phenylalanine or tryptophan. Fields, in order: D gene, V gene, clone size, J gene, CDR3 protein, CDR3 DNA. D genes are given only for firm matches. Part of the rows lack a size; the others show once, few, many or a class for expanded clones.

D gene: TRBD1
V gene: TRBV7-6
clone size: .
J gene: TRBJ2-3
CDR3 protein: CASSPTGQGPDTQYF
CDR3 DNA: TGTGCCAGCAGCCCGACAGGGCAGGGCCCAGATACGCAGTATTTT

D gene: .
V gene: TRBV28
clone size: .
J gene: TRBJ2-7
CDR3 protein: CASSLLGKEQYF
CDR3 DNA: TGTGCCAGCAGTTTATTAGGGAAAGAGCAGTACTTC

D gene: .
V gene: TRBV21-1
clone size: once
J gene: TRBJ2-7
CDR3 protein: CASSLYEQYF
CDR3 DNA: TGTGCCAGCAGCCTCTACGAGCAGTACTTC

D gene: .
V gene: TRBV5-1
clone size: .
J gene: TRBJ2-1
CDR3 protein: CASSLASAYSFNEQFF
CDR3 DNA: TGCGCCAGCAGCTTGGCCTCGGCTTACTCTTTCAATGAGCAGTTCTTC

D gene: .
V gene: TRBV4-2
clone size: few
J gene: TRBJ1-2
CDR3 protein: CASSQVGTTGNYGYTF
CDR3 DNA: TGTGCCAGCAGCCAAGTAGGGACTACAGGGAACTATGGCTACACCTTC

D gene: .
V gene: TRBV7-2
clone size: .
J gene: TRBJ1-1
CDR3 protein: CASSPNGEINTEAFF
CDR3 DNA: TGTGCCAGCAGCCCGAACGGGGAAATAAACACTGAAGCTTTCTTT

D gene: .
V gene: TRBV9
clone size: .
J gene: TRBJ2-5
CDR3 protein: CASSVRSQETQYF
CDR3 DNA: TGTGCCAGCAGCGTACGGTCCCAAGAGACCCAGTACTTC

D gene: TRBD1
V gene: TRBV7-3
clone size: .
J gene: TRBJ1-2
CDR3 protein: CASSLLPTGIYGYTF
CDR3 DNA: TGTGCCAGCAGCTTACTACCGACAGGGATCTACGGCTACACCTTC

D gene: .
V gene: TRBV5-1
clone size: .
J gene: TRBJ2-6
CDR3 protein: CASSLGGSSGANVLTF
CDR3 DNA: TGCGCCAGCAGCTTGGGTGGATCCTCTGGGGCCAACGTCCTGACTTTC

D gene: TRBD1
V gene: TRBV29-1
clone size: .
J gene: TRBJ1-1
CDR3 protein: CSGLRDRNTEAFF
CDR3 DNA: TGCAGCGGACTCCGGGACAGAAACACTGAAGCTTTCTTT

D gene: TRBD2
V gene: TRBV6-5
clone size: few
J gene: TRBJ2-7
CDR3 protein: CASSSSGIKDEQYF
CDR3 DNA: TGTGCCAGCAGTTCTAGCGGGATCAAGGACGAGCAGTACTTC

D gene: .
V gene: TRBV7-9
clone size: once
J gene: TRBJ2-1
CDR3 protein: CASSWDQNEQFF
CDR3 DNA: TGTGCCAGCAGCTGGGACCAAAATGAGCAGTTCTTC

D gene: TRBD1
V gene: TRBV9
clone size: once
J gene: TRBJ1-2
CDR3 protein: CASSDRTGLYGYTF
CDR3 DNA: TGTGCCAGCAGCGACCGGACAGGGCTCTATGGCTACACCTTC

D gene: TRBD1
V gene: TRBV5-1
clone size: .
J gene: TRBJ1-4
CDR3 protein: CASSLSDRGGEEKLFF
CDR3 DNA: TGCGCCAGCAGCTTGAGCGACAGGGGGGGAGAAGAAAAACTGTTTTTT

D gene: .
V gene: TRBV5-1
clone size: .
J gene: TRBJ1-5
CDR3 protein: CASSWDGEGPQHF
CDR3 DNA: TGCGCCAGCAGTTGGGACGGGGAAGGGCCCCAGCATTTT

D gene: .
V gene: TRBV10-1
clone size: few
J gene: TRBJ2-7
CDR3 protein: CASSGGGTGTQKDYYEQYF
CDR3 DNA: TGCGCCAGCAGTGGAGGGGGTACCGGGACCCAGAAGGACTACTACGAGCAGTACTTC

D gene: TRBD2
V gene: TRBV13
clone size: .
J gene: TRBJ2-7
CDR3 protein: CASSFSGLAGGTSGYEQYF
CDR3 DNA: TGTGCCAGCAGCTTTAGTGGACTAGCGGGAGGGACTAGTGGATACGAGCAGTACTTC